A single sample gave rise to the 3 T cell receptor beta chains below, sequenced in a study of identical twins. Via MiXCR, TCRdb re-called the 5' RACE reads, giving one row per CDR3 protein. The sample consists of a few hundred thousand distinct CDR3 sequences, approximately 9.6% of them appearing once. Another study also made use of these data, one on yellow fever vaccine responses in identical twins.

Source material: PBMCs. The source is a woman aged 18 to 35 in good health.

At least ten counts were recorded for this clonotype. The chain uses TRBV5-6 and TRBJ2-7; possibly TRBD1 for D (5 bases). The CDR3 loop spans 14 amino acids. Germline assignment: CDR1 SGHDT and CDR2 YYEEEE. Trimming removed 3 bases from V and 1 base from J, with 11 bases in between. The DNA for the CDR3 is TGTGCCAGCAGCTCGCAGGGCCTTTCCTACGAGCAGTACTTC. Translated, it gives CASSSQGLSYEQYF.

This clonotype has only a few counts. The chain is built from TRBV7-9 and TRBJ2-2, with D perhaps matching TRBD2 (6 bases). This CDR3 is 17 amino acids long. In germline, CDR1 is SEHNR, CDR2 FQNEAQ (reference sequence). Trimming removed 5 bases from V and 4 bases from J, with 20 bases in between. The CDR3 sequence is CASSPQNGRLVTGELFF. As DNA, the CDR3 is TGTGCCAGCAGCCCCCAAAACGGGAGACTCGTCACCGGGGAGCTGTTTTTT.

The V gene is TRBV9, the J gene TRBJ1-6; the D is unclear. The CDR3 extends over 15 amino acids. The ends were cut back, 0 bases at V and 10 bases at J, with 14 bases in the middle. Per germline, CDR1 SGDLS and CDR2 YYNGEE. The CDR3 protein is CASSVGHLSNSPLHF. For the CDR3, the DNA is TGTGCCAGCAGCGTAGGGCACCTTTCGAACTCACCCCTCCACTTT.